Listed here are 9 T cell receptor beta chains from one sample, sequenced in a study of T-cell memory formation after mild COVID-19. TCRdb called the 5' RACE reads again in MiXCR, with one record for every CDR3 protein. The sample contains around 220,000 distinct CDR3 sequences, about a sixth of which appear only once. The sequenced sample was PBMCs or a T cell subset sorted from them (not recorded which). These TCRs come from a man younger than 35 who had mild COVID-19 (a few samples of this study predate the infection). Cell type and time point are not known.

J is TRBJ1-1 and V is TRBV6-5; D uncertain. The ends were cut back, 2 bases at V and 7 bases at J, with 14 bases in the middle. The CDR3 spans 14 residues. Germline values: CDR1 MNHEY, CDR2 SVGAGI. For the CDR3, the DNA is TGTGCCAGCAGTTACCCGGCCGGGGTAGGTGAAGCTTTCTTT. Encoded protein: CASSYPAGVGEAFF.

This clonotype was detected a few times. The rearrangement joins TRBV2 to TRBJ2-2, with TRBD1 identical over 10 bases. The germline gives CDR1 SNHLY, CDR2 FYNNEI. The CDR3 covers 14 residues. Unmatched junction bases numbered 2, after V lost 6 bases and J lost 4 bases. The CDR3 DNA is TGTGCCAGCAGCCGACAGGGGGCCACCGGGGAGCTGTTTTTT. It codes for CASSRQGATGELFF. The complete variable domain, with remaining parts taken from reference TRBV2 and TRBJ2-2, reads EPEVTQTPSHQVTQMGQEVILRCVPISNHLYFYWYRQILGQKVEFLVSFYNNEISEKSEIFDDQFSVERPDGSNFTLKIRSTKLEDSAMYFCASSRQGATGELFFGEGSRLTVL.

This chain uses TRBV5-4 with TRBJ1-2, with 7 nucleotides matching TRBD1. This CDR3 contains 15 residues. V lost 4 bases, J lost 7 bases, and 13 bases stayed unmatched. Per germline, CDR1 SGHNT and CDR2 YYREEE (reference sequence). CDR3 amino acids: CASSPDQGGAGGYTF. For the CDR3, the DNA is TGTGCCAGCAGCCCGGACCAAGGGGGCGCGGGTGGCTACACCTTC.

This chain links TRBV6-2 or TRBV6-3 with TRBJ1-2, with 7 bases that match TRBD1. The CDR3 length is 13 residues. The junction had 6 bases not matched to a gene; V was cut back by 11 bases and J by 0 bases. Germline V gene data show CDR1 as MNHEY and CDR2 as SVGEGT. CDR3 residues: CAGHGTANYGYTF. The CDR3 DNA reads as TGTGCCGGTCACGGGACAGCTAACTATGGCTACACCTTC.

This clonotype was observed a few times. J is TRBJ2-3 and V is TRBV5-1, with D possibly matching TRBD1 (8 bases). V was shortened by 0 bases and J by 6 bases, with 17 bases between the two germline ends. This CDR3 spans 16 amino acids. Germline V gene lookup returns CDR1 SGHRS and CDR2 YFSETQ. DNA of the CDR3: TGCGCCAGCAGCTTGGCCGTCACAGGGGGGGTGGATACGCAGTATTTT. Protein product: CASSLAVTGGVDTQYF.

The chain has TRBV7-8 and TRBJ1-1; D remains ambiguous. V dropped 0 bases and J dropped 2 bases, with 4 bases sitting between them. Germline values: CDR1 SGHVS, CDR2 FQNEAQ. This CDR3 contains 13 residues. CDR3 in amino acids: CASSLAFNTEAFF. CDR3 DNA sequence: TGTGCCAGCAGCTTAGCATTCAACACTGAAGCTTTCTTT.

In this sample, this clonotype turned up a few times. The chain joins TRBV6-1 to TRBJ2-3; the D is unclear. The V and J ends lost 7 bases and 2 bases respectively, with 7 bases between them. Germline-derived CDR1 and CDR2 are MNHNS and SASEGT. The CDR3 contains 12 residues. The CDR3 is CASNQYTDTQYF. CDR3 DNA: TGTGCCAGCAATCAGTACACAGATACGCAGTATTTT.

This clonotype has a count of ten or more. The rearrangement links TRBV7-9 to TRBJ1-1, with TRBD1 identical over 8 bases. Germline CDR1 SEHNR, CDR2 FQNEAQ (reference sequence). V was clipped by 5 bases and J by 4 bases; unmatched bases: 3. This CDR3 comprises 13 residues. This CDR3 is CASSGQGGTEAFF. The CDR3 nucleotides are TGTGCCAGCAGCGGACAGGGAGGCACTGAAGCTTTCTTT.

This clonotype has just a few counts. This chain joins TRBV7-2 and TRBJ2-3, with 8 nucleotides matching TRBD2. Germline assignment: CDR1 SGHTA and CDR2 FQGNSA. The V segment lost 0 bases and the J segment 0 bases; nucleotides outside the gene matches: 5. The CDR3 loop spans 17 amino acids. Here the CDR3 DNA reads TGTGCCAGCAGCTTAGCGTCCAGCGGGGGTAGCACAGATACGCAGTATTTT. It is translated as CASSLASSGGSTDTQYF.